The 24 T cell receptor beta chains in this list originate from one sample, sequenced in a study of OX40 agonist ivuxolimab in advanced cancers. Library generation was performed with the immunoSEQ multiplex PCR assay. Drawn from immuneACCESS, this table holds only the in-frame rearrangements with V and J called that TCRdb kept. Clones are partly lost; checked studies trace under half to an unresolved V gene and leave the rest unexplained. This sample is represented by approximately 84,000 clones; around 94% of them were singletons. The ten biggest clones cover roughly 2.6% of the sample. The sample consisted of CD4+ or CD8+ T cells sorted from blood, taken in a trial of the OX40 agonist ivuxolimab. Receptors originate from an adult with an advanced solid tumor such as melanoma, head and neck, liver or kidney cancer.

The chain combines TRBV19 with TRBJ1-1, with 10 positions matching TRBD1. Germline V gives CDR1 LNHDA, CDR2 SQIVND (reference sequence). Trimming at V came to 8 bases and at J to 2 bases, leaving 8 bases not matched to a gene. The CDR3 contains 15 residues. The CDR3 is CASGWDRGSNTEAFF. The CDR3 DNA reads TGTGCCAGTGGCTGGGACAGGGGATCTAACACTGAAGCTTTCTTT.

This clone was seen a single time. J is TRBJ2-7 and V is TRBV5-5; the D is unclear. V was shortened by 0 bases and J by 4 bases, with 8 bases between the two germline ends. The CDR3 has 13 residues. CDR1 SGHKS and CDR2 YYEKEE come from the germline V gene (reference sequence). The CDR3 region has the DNA TGTGCCAGCAGCTTGGAATGGGGTTACGAGCAGTACTTC. Translated, it gives CASSLEWGYEQYF.

This rearrangement joins TRBV5-1 to TRBJ1-2; tentative D call: TRBD1 (6 bases). V was pared by 3 bases and J by 4 bases, with 13 bases between. The CDR3 length is 14 residues. CDR1 is SGHRS, CDR2 YFSETQ, per germline. CDR3 nucleotide sequence: TGCGCCAGCAGCTCCGTGGGGGGCGCCTATGGCTACACCTTC. Its protein is CASSSVGGAYGYTF.

In regard to this clone: Different DNA sequences within this sample yield the same CDR3. V and J are TRBV19 and TRBJ2-1; 10 nucleotides line up with TRBD2. V gave up 4 bases and J gave up 1 base; unmatched junction bases: 1. In germline, CDR1 is LNHDA, CDR2 SQIVND (reference sequence). The CDR3 sequence is 15 residues long. The CDR3 sequence: CASSTSGSSYNEQFF. The CDR3 region has the DNA TGTGCCAGTAGTACTAGCGGGAGTTCCTACAATGAGCAGTTCTTC.

In DNA form, the CDR3 reads TGTGCCAGCAGTCAGGGACTCCAAAGGCATAATTCACCCCTCCACTTT. This encodes CASSQGLQRHNSPLHF. V gene TRBV28 combines with J gene TRBJ1-6; D perhaps matches TRBD1 (5 bases). Germline CDR1 MDHEN, CDR2 SYDVKM. The CDR3 extends over 16 amino acids. Trimming took off 5 bases at V and 5 bases at J, with 16 bases between the two ends.

J is TRBJ1-1 and V is TRBV4-1; tentatively, D is TRBD1 (6 bases). V lost 0 bases to trimming and J lost 1 base, with 9 bases between them. Germline loops: CDR1 MGHRA, CDR2 YSYEKL. The CDR3 is 15 residues long. Here the CDR3 reads CASSQEAQGNTEAFF. As DNA, the CDR3 is TGCGCCAGCAGCCAAGAAGCACAGGGGAACACTGAAGCTTTCTTT.

This rearrangement joins TRBV29-1 to TRBJ2-7, with D unclear. Germline CDR1 reads SQVTM; CDR2 reads ANQGSEA. V was shortened by 0 bases and J by 0 bases, with 9 bases between the two germline ends. The CDR3 is 14 amino acids. In nucleotides, the CDR3 is TGCAGCGTTGAAGATCCGGGCAGCTCCTACGAGCAGTACTTC. This encodes CSVEDPGSSYEQYF.

The chain employs TRBV4-1 and TRBJ1-2, with 7 bases aligning to TRBD1. The V gene end was trimmed by 1 base and the J gene end by 8 bases; junction bases not matched to a gene: 4. The CDR3 contains 13 residues. CDR1 MGHRA and CDR2 YSYEKL come from the germline V gene. As DNA, the CDR3 is TGCGCCAGCAGCCAAGTCGGAGGGGGCGGCTACACCTTC. The encoded protein is CASSQVGGGGYTF.

Only a few counts were recorded for this clone. The chain is built from TRBV6-1 and TRBJ1-6; no clear D. Per the germline V gene, CDR1 is MNHNS and CDR2 is SASEGT. The germline V and J ends were trimmed by 2 bases and 0 bases, with 11 bases remaining between them. CDR3 length: 17 amino acids. In DNA, the CDR3 is TGTGCCAGCAGTGAATTCCCGGTACTCTCCTATAATTCACCCCTCCACTTT. Translation gives CASSEFPVLSYNSPLHF.

This clone was recorded once. The genes are TRBV27 and TRBJ2-1, with D possibly TRBD2 on 7 matching bases. The CDR3 loop spans 16 amino acids. Germline loops: CDR1 MNHEY, CDR2 SMNVEV (reference sequence). V dropped 2 bases and J dropped 0 bases, with 11 bases sitting between them. CDR3 nucleotides: TGTGCCAGCAGTTTAACCGCGGGGGCCTCCTACAATGAGCAGTTCTTC. Residues: CASSLTAGASYNEQFF.

About this clone: The sample has other DNA sequences that encode this CDR3 too. The genes are TRBV27 and TRBJ1-1, with D uncertain. The CDR3 totals 12 residues. Trimming stripped 3 bases from V and 6 bases from J, with 8 bases between. Germline loops: CDR1 MNHEY, CDR2 SMNVEV (reference sequence). The chain's CDR3 is CASSLLGSEAFF. In DNA, the CDR3 is TGTGCCAGCAGTTTGTTGGGGTCTGAAGCTTTCTTT.

The chain couples TRBV9 to TRBJ2-3; D might be TRBD2 (6 bases). The CDR3 covers 16 residues. Germline CDR1 and CDR2: SGDLS and YYNGEE. V was shortened by 2 bases and J by 0 bases, with 13 bases between the two germline ends. CDR3 coding DNA: TGTGCCAGCAGCGTCGGGGCGGGATACAGCACAGATACGCAGTATTTT. Translated, it gives CASSVGAGYSTDTQYF. The whole variable domain, filled in from reference TRBV9 and TRBJ2-3, reads DSGVTQTPKHLITATGQRVTLRCSPRSGDLSVYWYQQSLDQGLQFLIQYYNGEERAKGNILERFSAQQFPDLHSELNLSSLELGDSALYFCASSVGAGYSTDTQYFGPGTRLTVL.

This chain connects TRBV7-9 to TRBJ1-5; 8 positions agree with TRBD1. With V trimmed by 5 bases and J by 9 bases, 6 bases remained unmatched. The germline CDR1 and CDR2 sequences are SEHNR and FQNEAQ (reference sequence). The CDR3 has 13 residues. CDR3 nucleotides: TGTGCCAGCAGCCCCTTCGACAGGGGGCCCCAGCATTTT. This codes for CASSPFDRGPQHF. The complete variable domain, with remaining parts taken from reference TRBV7-9 and TRBJ1-5, reads DTGVSQNPRHKITKRGQNVTFRCDPISEHNRLYWYRQTLGQGPEFLTYFQNEAQLEKSRLLSDRFSAERPKGSFSTLEIQRTEQGDSAMYLCASSPFDRGPQHFGDGTRLSIL.

The V call is TRBV28, the J call TRBJ2-3, with D unclear. This CDR3 region has 12 residues. V was shortened by 5 bases and J by 2 bases, with 5 bases between the two germline ends. Looked up from germline, CDR1 is MDHEN and CDR2 is SYDVKM. The chain's CDR3 is CASSPVTDTQYF. The DNA for the CDR3 is TGTGCCAGCAGTCCCGTCACAGATACGCAGTATTTT.

This clone was counted a few times. The J gene is TRBJ1-5, the V gene TRBV28, with D maybe TRBD1 (6 bases). CDR1 and CDR2 (germline): MDHEN, SYDVKM. CDR3 size: 11 residues. Trimming stripped 8 bases from V and 8 bases from J, with 10 bases between. DNA of the CDR3: TGTGCCAGCGGGGGGCTGAAGCCCCAGCATTTT. Amino acids: CASGGLKPQHF.

The chain links TRBV11-2 to TRBJ2-2, with 9 bases that match TRBD1. Trimming took 5 bases from V and 1 from J; bases not matched to a gene: 14. The germline CDR1 and CDR2 sequences are SGHAT and FQNNGV. There are 19 residues in the CDR3. The CDR3 DNA is TGTGCCAGCAGCCCAATAGGGGTCGGGGGACAGGGGAACACCGGGGAGCTGTTTTTT. This gives the protein CASSPIGVGGQGNTGELFF.

The chain recombines TRBV5-6 with TRBJ2-7; 8 nucleotides match TRBD1. The CDR3 runs 13 residues. CDR1 is SGHDT and CDR2 is YYEEEE in the germline V gene. Trimming at V came to 4 bases and at J to 6 bases, leaving 6 bases not matched to a gene. CDR3 nucleotides: TGTGCCAGCAGCCCCTCGGACAGGGTCGAGCAGTACTTC. Translating it yields CASSPSDRVEQYF.

The J gene is TRBJ1-5, the V gene TRBV5-5; perhaps TRBD1 as D (5 bases). The CDR3 consists of 15 residues. Germline CDR1 SGHKS, CDR2 YYEKEE (reference sequence). V lost 3 bases to trimming and J lost 3 bases, with 13 bases between them. CDR3 DNA sequence: TGTGCCAGCAGCTCATTTGACAGACCCAATCAGCCCCAGCATTTT. As protein: CASSSFDRPNQPQHF.

As concerns this clone: At one boundary the junction diverges from the germline segment, which might be a read error. The chain employs TRBV27 and TRBJ1-2, with D possibly matching TRBD1 (6 bases). The CDR3 loop spans 15 amino acids. The germline V gene has CDR1 MNHEY and CDR2 SMNVEV (reference sequence). CDR3 protein: CASSLRQGMFNGHTF. CDR3 DNA: TGTGCCAGCAGTCTGAGGCAGGGGATGTTCAATGGCCACACCTTC.

The rearrangement joins TRBV29-1 to TRBJ1-3; D unresolved. The CDR3 length is 11 residues. Germline V gives CDR1 SQVTM, CDR2 ANQGSEA. V was clipped by 5 bases and J by 2 bases, with 4 bases between them. CDR3 nucleotides: TGCAGCGTTATTGCTGGAAACACCATATATTTT. As protein: CSVIAGNTIYF.

This clone has a single count. The chain carries TRBV6-6 and TRBJ2-7; weak D call: TRBD1 (6 bases). Germline V CDR1 and CDR2: MNHNY, SVGAGI (reference sequence). The CDR3 consists of 16 residues. V was cut by 2 bases and J by 0 bases, with 14 bases left in between. For the CDR3, the DNA is TGTGCCAGCAGTTACCCCGACAGGCAACCCTCCTACGAGCAGTACTTC. Its translation is CASSYPDRQPSYEQYF.

The chain combines TRBV13 with TRBJ1-6; 9 nucleotides line up with TRBD1. The CDR3 loop spans 16 amino acids. Trimming cost V 1 base and J 11 bases; bases outside gene matches: 9. Germline CDR1 is PRHDT and CDR2 is FYEKMQ (reference sequence). The CDR3 DNA sequence: TGTGCCAGCAGCTTAGAAGTACAGGGGGCGCGGCCACCCCTCCACTTT. Amino acids: CASSLEVQGARPPLHF.

The chain recombines TRBV9 with TRBJ2-3, with D tentatively TRBD1 (6 bases). V lost 3 bases, J lost 2 bases, and 16 bases lay in between. CDR1 and CDR2 (germline): SGDLS, YYNGEE. This CDR3 is built from 16 residues. The CDR3 is CASSGGGSWATDTQYF. In nucleotides, the CDR3 is TGTGCCAGCAGCGGAGGGGGTTCGTGGGCCACAGATACGCAGTATTTT. Full variable domain (outside the CDR3, taken from reference TRBV9 and TRBJ2-3): DSGVTQTPKHLITATGQRVTLRCSPRSGDLSVYWYQQSLDQGLQFLIQYYNGEERAKGNILERFSAQQFPDLHSELNLSSLELGDSALYFCASSGGGSWATDTQYFGPGTRLTVL.

This chain connects TRBV27 to TRBJ2-3; D ambiguous. The CDR3 extends over 15 amino acids. Germline CDR1 is MNHEY and CDR2 is SMNVEV (reference sequence). The germline V and J ends were trimmed by 2 bases and 0 bases, with 9 bases remaining between them. The CDR3 DNA reads as TGTGCCAGCAGTTTAAGGCAGCTTAGCACAGATACGCAGTATTTT. This encodes CASSLRQLSTDTQYF.